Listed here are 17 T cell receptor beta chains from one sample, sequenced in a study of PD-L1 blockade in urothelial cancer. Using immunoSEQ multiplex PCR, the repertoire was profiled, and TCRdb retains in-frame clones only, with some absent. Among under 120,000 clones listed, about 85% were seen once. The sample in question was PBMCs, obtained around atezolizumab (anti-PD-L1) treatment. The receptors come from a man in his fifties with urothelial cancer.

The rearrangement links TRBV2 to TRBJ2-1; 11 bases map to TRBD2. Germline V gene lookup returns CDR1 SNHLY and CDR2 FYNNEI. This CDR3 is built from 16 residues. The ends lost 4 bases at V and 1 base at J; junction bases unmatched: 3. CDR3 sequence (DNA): TGTGCCAGCAGTGCTTTAGCGGGAGGGTCCTACAATGAGCAGTTCTTC. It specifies CASSALAGGSYNEQFF.

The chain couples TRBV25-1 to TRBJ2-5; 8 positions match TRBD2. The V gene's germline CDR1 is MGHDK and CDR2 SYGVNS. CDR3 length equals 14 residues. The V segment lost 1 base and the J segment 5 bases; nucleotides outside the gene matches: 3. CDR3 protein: CASSESRLAETQYF. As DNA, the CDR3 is TGTGCCAGCAGTGAATCGCGACTAGCGGAGACCCAGTACTTC.

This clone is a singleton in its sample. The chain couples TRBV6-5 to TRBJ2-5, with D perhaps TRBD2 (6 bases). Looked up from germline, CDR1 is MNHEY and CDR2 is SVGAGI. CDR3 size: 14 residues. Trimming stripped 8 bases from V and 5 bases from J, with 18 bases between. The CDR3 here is CASGQPGLRETQYF. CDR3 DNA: TGTGCCAGCGGCCAGCCGGGACTCCGCGAGACCCAGTACTTC.

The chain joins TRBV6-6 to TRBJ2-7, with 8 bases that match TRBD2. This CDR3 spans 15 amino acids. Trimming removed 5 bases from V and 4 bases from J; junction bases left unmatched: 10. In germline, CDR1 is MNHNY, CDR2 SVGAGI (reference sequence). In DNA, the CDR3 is TGTGCCAGCAGTGCCCCGGGACTAGGCGGGTACGAGCAGTACTTC. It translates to CASSAPGLGGYEQYF.

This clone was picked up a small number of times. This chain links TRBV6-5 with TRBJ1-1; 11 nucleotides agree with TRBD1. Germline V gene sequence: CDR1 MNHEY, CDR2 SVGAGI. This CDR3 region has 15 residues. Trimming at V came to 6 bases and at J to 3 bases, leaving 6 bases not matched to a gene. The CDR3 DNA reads TGTGCCAGCAGAGGACAGGGGGCGGGAGACACTGAAGCTTTCTTT. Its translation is CASRGQGAGDTEAFF.

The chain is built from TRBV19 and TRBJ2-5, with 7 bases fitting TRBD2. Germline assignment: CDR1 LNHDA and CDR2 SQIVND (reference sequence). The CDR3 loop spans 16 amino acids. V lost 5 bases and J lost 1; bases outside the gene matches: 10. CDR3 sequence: CASSLGGSGPQETQYF. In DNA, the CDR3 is TGTGCCAGTAGTCTGGGCGGGAGCGGTCCCCAAGAGACCCAGTACTTC.

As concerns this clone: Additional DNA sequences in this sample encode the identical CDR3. In DNA, the CDR3 is TGCGCCAGCAGCTTGGAGGGAGGCAATCAGCCCCAGCATTTT. Its translation is CASSLEGGNQPQHF. V is TRBV5-1 and J is TRBJ1-5; D is uncertain. Germline-derived CDR1 and CDR2 are SGHRS and YFSETQ. Trimming left V 0 bases short and J 2 bases short, with 6 bases between. There are 14 residues in the CDR3.

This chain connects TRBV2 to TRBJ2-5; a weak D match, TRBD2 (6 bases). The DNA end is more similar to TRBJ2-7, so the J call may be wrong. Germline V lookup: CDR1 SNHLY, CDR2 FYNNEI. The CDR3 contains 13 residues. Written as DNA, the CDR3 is TGTGCCAGCAGGGAGGGCGGACCCTACGAGCAGTACTTC. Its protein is CASREGGPYEQYF.

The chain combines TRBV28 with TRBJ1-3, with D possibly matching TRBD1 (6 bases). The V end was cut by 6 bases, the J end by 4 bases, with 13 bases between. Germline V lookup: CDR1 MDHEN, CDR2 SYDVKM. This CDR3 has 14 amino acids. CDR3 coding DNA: TGTGCCAGCAGGCCAATTGGACAGGGAAACACCATATATTTT. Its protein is CASRPIGQGNTIYF.

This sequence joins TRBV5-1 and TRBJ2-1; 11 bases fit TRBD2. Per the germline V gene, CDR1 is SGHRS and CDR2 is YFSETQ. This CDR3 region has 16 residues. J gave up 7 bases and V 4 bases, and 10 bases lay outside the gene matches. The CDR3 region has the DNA TGCGCCAGCAGCCAAAGGGTAGCGGGAGGGGGGAATGAGCAGTTCTTC. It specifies CASSQRVAGGGNEQFF.

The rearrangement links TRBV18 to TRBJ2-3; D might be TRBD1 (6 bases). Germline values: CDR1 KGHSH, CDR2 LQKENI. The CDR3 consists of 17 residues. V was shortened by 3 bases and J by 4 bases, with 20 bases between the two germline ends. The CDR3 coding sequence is TGTGCCAGCTCACCGGGTTTGGCAGGGGCCTCGCCAGATACGCAGTATTTT. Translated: CASSPGLAGASPDTQYF.

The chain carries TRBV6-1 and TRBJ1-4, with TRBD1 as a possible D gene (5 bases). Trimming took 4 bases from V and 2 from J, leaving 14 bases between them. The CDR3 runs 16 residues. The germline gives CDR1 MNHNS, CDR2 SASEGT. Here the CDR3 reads CASSAQGFGTNEKLFF. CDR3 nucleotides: TGTGCCAGCAGTGCCCAGGGATTCGGCACTAATGAAAAACTGTTTTTT.

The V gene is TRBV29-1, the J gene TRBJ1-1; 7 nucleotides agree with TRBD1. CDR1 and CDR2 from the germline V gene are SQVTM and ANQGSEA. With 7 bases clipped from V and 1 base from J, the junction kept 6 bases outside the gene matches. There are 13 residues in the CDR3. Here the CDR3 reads CSATTGRNTEAFF. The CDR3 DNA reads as TGCAGCGCCACGACAGGGCGGAACACTGAAGCTTTCTTT.

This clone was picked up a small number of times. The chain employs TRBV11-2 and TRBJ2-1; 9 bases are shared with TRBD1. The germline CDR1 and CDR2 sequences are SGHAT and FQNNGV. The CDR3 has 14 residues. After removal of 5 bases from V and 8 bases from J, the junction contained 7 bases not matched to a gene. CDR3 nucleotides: TGTGCCAGCAGCCCCCGGGACAGGGACGATGAGCAGTTCTTC. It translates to CASSPRDRDDEQFF.

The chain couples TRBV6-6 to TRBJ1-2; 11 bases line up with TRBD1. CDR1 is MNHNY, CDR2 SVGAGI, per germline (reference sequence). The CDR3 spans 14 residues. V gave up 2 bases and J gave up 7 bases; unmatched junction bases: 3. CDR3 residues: CASSYRTGGGGYTF. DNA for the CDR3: TGTGCCAGCAGTTACCGGACAGGGGGCGGTGGCTACACCTTC.

CDR3 amino acids: CASSTGLAGEVYEQYF. As DNA, the CDR3 is TGTGCCAGCAGCACGGGACTAGCGGGAGAGGTGTACGAGCAGTACTTC. This chain links TRBV7-6 with TRBJ2-7; 14 bases map to TRBD2. J was trimmed by 4 bases and V by 5 bases; bases with no gene match: 7. CDR3 length: 16 amino acids. Germline CDR1 and CDR2: SGHVS and FNYEAQ.

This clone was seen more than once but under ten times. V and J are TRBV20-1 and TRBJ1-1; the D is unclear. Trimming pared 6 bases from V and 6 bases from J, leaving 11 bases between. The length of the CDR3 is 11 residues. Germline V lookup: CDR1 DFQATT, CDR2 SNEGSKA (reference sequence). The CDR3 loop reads CSAPTRAEAFF. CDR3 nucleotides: TGCAGTGCCCCGACGAGGGCTGAAGCTTTCTTT.